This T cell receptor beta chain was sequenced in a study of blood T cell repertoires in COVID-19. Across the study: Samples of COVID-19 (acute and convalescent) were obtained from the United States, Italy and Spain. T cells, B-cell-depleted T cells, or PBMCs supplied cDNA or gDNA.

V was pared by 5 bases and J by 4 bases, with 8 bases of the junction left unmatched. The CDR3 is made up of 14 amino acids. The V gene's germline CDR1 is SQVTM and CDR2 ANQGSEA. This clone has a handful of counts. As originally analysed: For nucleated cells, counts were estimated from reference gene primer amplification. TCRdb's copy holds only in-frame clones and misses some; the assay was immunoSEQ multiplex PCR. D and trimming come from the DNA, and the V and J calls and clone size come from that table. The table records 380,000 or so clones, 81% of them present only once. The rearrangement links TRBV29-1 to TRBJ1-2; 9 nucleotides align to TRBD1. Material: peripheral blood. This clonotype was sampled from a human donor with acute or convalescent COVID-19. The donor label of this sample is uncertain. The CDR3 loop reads CSVLGTGRLYGYTF. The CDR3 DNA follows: TGCAGCGTTCTGGGGACAGGGCGACTCTATGGCTACACCTTC.